This TCR beta chain was recovered during a study of cytomegalovirus exposure and HLA in healthy donors (dated by TCRdb to about 2017). Context from the whole study: An earlier analysis of some 600 of the donors reported approximately 260 Gb of sequence data and around 100 million unique TCR beta sequences obtained from about 180 million T cells. Approximately 310 gigabases of sequencing data and approximately 93 million unique TCR sequences were included in an early release covering roughly 600 HLA-typed donors. The genetic ancestry cluster associated with self-reported Caucasian donors included about 84% of the 300 to 400 genotyped donors. The study was designed to test whether signatures of past pathogen exposure could be identified by cataloging public T cell receptors. The study profiled the T cell repertoires of 500 to 800 subjects by immunosequencing and related them to cytomegalovirus serostatus. A separate validation cohort of 100 to 150 different subjects was used in addition to the roughly 670-subject first cohort. To predict cytomegalovirus infection status, the study brought together high-throughput TCR immunosequencing, statistical association of individual TCRs with disease status, and machine learning. To study patterns of TCR occurrence, a later analysis re-analyzed previously published TCR beta repertoires from 600 to 750 donors and added high-resolution HLA genotyping. Rather than using new phenotypic data, the later analysis identified candidate immune exposures from TCR beta sequences and from how often those sequences occurred across donors. To decide whether each TCR beta V gene segment behaved as functional or pseudogenic, an earlier analysis of over 500 of the donors relied on high-throughput TCR beta sequencing. Donor age, sex, ethnicity and CMV serostatus were compiled alongside the repertoire data. A later genetic analysis took genome-wide SNP genotypes for about 65% of the roughly 670 donors and used that subset as a discovery cohort. All discovery cohort repertoires had been generated using a single sequencing platform. HLA typing included class I and class II loci at four-digit resolution. The number of donors typed differed by locus, with about 629-630 for A, B, C, DRB1 and DQB1, around 560 for DQA1, about 610 for DPA1, and 472 for DPB1. Several DR-DQ haplotypes were handled as single units for association and clustering, since linkage in the cohort was strong. Among about 360 genotyped donors of the cohort, an average of 235,054 unique TCR beta nucleotide sequences were sequenced per donor, about a sixth of them non-productive.

Comment on this clone: What this receptor recognizes is not known. Per-base quality was not reported, and no clone a single base away is much larger than it.

The cohort consisted of some 730 healthy bone marrow donors. At the time of sampling, every cohort member was nominally healthy, though immune exposures that went unrecorded were likely present. The donor was CMV seronegative and belonged to the group of 350 to 400 seronegative cohort members. A peripheral blood sample was collected from each donor, and TCR beta sequencing was performed on peripheral blood mononuclear cells. Genomic DNA extraction from the blood cell samples was performed with the Qiagen DNeasy Blood Extraction Kit. Library construction relied on the immunoSEQ multiplex PCR assay. The multiplex PCR relied on a mix of 60 forward primers for TCR Vbeta segments and 13 reverse primers for TCR Jbeta segments. The CDR3 region of rearranged TCR beta genes was amplified from genomic DNA with a multiplex PCR assay. The Illumina HiSeq System was used to sequence the amplified TCR beta libraries as 87-base-pair reads. Processing in the source paper ran as follows. Across the 500 to 700 repertoires, a later analysis counted 60 million to 90 million unique TCR beta chains, around 11 million of which were shared by at least two donors. Raw reads were error-corrected and collapsed into unique sequences by a nearest-neighbor algorithm in which closely related sequences were merged to remove PCR and sequencing errors. To assign V, D and J gene segments, CDR3 sequences were aligned to IMGT reference sequences. For a sequence to be retained, at least a six-nucleotide match to both a V gene segment and a J gene segment was required. A rearrangement was called productive if the CDR3 had no stop codons and remained in frame with V and J, and every other rearrangement was called non-productive. Following IMGT convention, CDR3 was defined as the stretch from the second conserved V-encoded cysteine up to the conserved J-encoded phenylalanine. The earlier analysis of about 590 of the donors excluded sequences that lacked an unambiguous match to a single V gene segment. In an earlier analysis of almost 600 of the donors, a V segment was called functional when productive rearrangements were above 56.7%, and segregating when the standard deviation between donors exceeded 5%. A statistical classification framework was built to diagnose cytomegalovirus status from the catalog of TCR beta chain sequences. V and J gene assignment, in a later analysis, came from comparing TCR nucleotide sequences with IMGT/GENE-DB human TR gene sequences. In a later analysis, CDR3 sequences and most-parsimonious VDJ recombination scenarios were assigned using the TCRdist pipeline. In a later analysis, every TCR beta chain was defined by the combination of its CDR3 amino acid sequence and its V-gene family, and reads without a unique V-gene family were dropped. A later analysis removed roughly 590 highly shared, low-generation-probability nucleotide sequences to deal with suspected cross-contamination and a sequencing artifact. For each public chain, a later analysis derived a clonal expansion index from normalized ranks of inferred template counts within each repertoire. In a later analysis, generation probabilities were computed with a VDJ recombination model fitted to out-of-frame rearrangements, and the resulting probabilities were checked against IGoR. In a later analysis, hypergeometric tests were used to score TCR-TCR, TCR-HLA and TCR-CMV co-occurrence, with a repertoire-size bias correction applied to TCR pairs. To estimate false discovery rates, a later analysis permuted the HLA or CMV assignments 20 times. In a later analysis, co-occurring TCRs were grouped using DBSCAN, and TCRdist sequence similarity was added for clustering within HLA-allele-positive subsets. Repertoires with fewer than 30,000 or more than 120,000 public chains were left out of co-occurrence clustering, as were about 5 repertoires with anomalous nucleotide sharing. TCRdb carries this immuneACCESS record with in-frame sequences only. Its versions omit some clonotypes, under half of them owing to an unresolved V gene in the studies checked, with the rest unexplained. V and J calls and clone size come straight from that table; D and trimming were deduced from the DNA. In all, the sample holds about 170,000 clones, and more than 65% of those were seen once. Of the sample, roughly 1.5% falls within the top ten clones.

The investigation overall reported the following: A later analysis reported that several top co-occurrence clusters appeared linked to parvovirus B19, influenza, CMV and Epstein-Barr virus. Roughly uniform sequencing depth across donors was assumed in presence/absence analyses, although this assumption may not hold. According to a later analysis, most CMV-associated TCR beta chains appeared to be HLA-restricted, and the HLA associations seemed to be driven largely by CMV exposure. Because counts were too low, seventeen rarely observed V segments, including chromosome 9 orphons, were excluded from the earlier analysis of 587 of the donors. A few of the identified cytomegalovirus-associated TCR beta chains were confirmed in vitro to be specific for cytomegalovirus antigens. Because some donors lacked HLA typing at each locus, the association tests relied only on the typed subset. Across donors, most TCR sequences were observed very rarely, whereas some public TCRs were present in many individuals. A further reported finding was that TCR beta sequences accurately predicted the HLA-A and HLA-B alleles for most subjects in the first cohort. The cohort was sequenced for TCR beta chains only, and without alpha or paired-chain data the features that could be detected were limited. Linkage disequilibrium might explain the correlated functional status among segregating V segments, but an unknown experimental factor could not be excluded. A group of highly shared sequence variants was considered likely to be a technical artifact of the sequencing pipeline. Immune exposure information for the cohort was limited to CMV serostatus. In a later analysis, HLA-associated TCR beta chains were found to be more clonally expanded and to have lower generation probabilities than equally common non-associated chains. A later analysis found that TCR association rates varied across HLA loci, with DRB1 alleles showing the most associated TCRs and HLA-C alleles the fewest. In an earlier analysis of approximately 590 of the donors, most TCR beta V segments were observed in productive rearrangements about 90% or about 30% of the time, broadly matching IMGT annotations. An association between a missense DCLRE1C variant and V-gene and J-gene trimming of TCR beta chains was found in a later genetic analysis and replicated in an independent cohort. The classifier was reported to diagnose cytomegalovirus status with high specificity and sensitivity in both the original and validation cohorts. In a later analysis, 15,000 to 20,000 TCR beta sequences were associated with specific HLA alleles at a false discovery rate of 0.05. Compared with the approximately 670-donor mean, donors in an Asian-associated ancestry cluster had fewer N-insertions in productive TCRs, according to a later genetic analysis. A total of around 150 TCR beta chains were listed by the study as associated with cytomegalovirus. According to the authors, the approach could potentially be generalized to other disease states and immunological phenotypes. When HLA alleles, especially DR and DQ, strongly co-occurred, TCR associations were difficult to assign to individual alleles.

The receptor was derived from a male donor in good health and CMV-seronegative. The sequencing input was PBMCs.

The DNA is TGCGCCAGCAGCTTAGGGACAGGGAGTACCTACGAGCAGTACTTC. This gives the protein CASSLGTGSTYEQYF. The V and J genes are TRBV5-1 and TRBJ2-7, with 9 bases aligning to TRBD1. Trimmed from V: 2 bases; trimmed from J: 2 bases; junction bases lacking a gene match: 5. Reading from cysteine to phenylalanine, the CDR3 counts 15 amino acids. Solely the CDR3 DNA is kept, with 45 bases framed from the first base. The germline V gene yields SGHRS for CDR1 and YFSETQ for CDR2.